The next 22 T cell receptor beta chains were all read from a single sample in a study of cytomegalovirus exposure and HLA in healthy donors (dated by TCRdb to 2015 to 2018). Library generation was performed with the immunoSEQ multiplex PCR assay. A mixture of 60 forward primers for TCR Vbeta segments and 13 reverse primers for TCR Jbeta segments was used in the multiplex PCR. TCRdb's version of the immuneACCESS table is confined to in-frame rearrangements and falls short of the full clone set. An unresolved V gene accounts for under half of the shortfall where checked; the remainder is of unknown origin. For this sample there are more than 150,000 clones; less than 90% appear just once. The top ten clonotypes cover around 0.21% of the sample. The sample comprised PBMCs. These receptor sequences come from a girl in the first two years of life in good health and CMV-seronegative.

The chain is built from TRBV10-2 and TRBJ1-6; the D is unclear. The CDR3 runs to 14 residues. CDR1 and CDR2 (germline): WSHSY, SAAADI. V was cut by 7 bases and J by 6 bases, with 13 bases left in between. This CDR3 is CASIQPGLNSPLHF. DNA of the CDR3: TGCGCCAGCATTCAACCGGGTCTTAATTCACCCCTCCACTTT.

This clone appeared once. The chain links TRBV6-5 to TRBJ2-1; D is uncertain. The CDR3 runs to 14 residues. Deletions cut 7 bases from V and 0 bases from J, with 10 bases between. Germline CDR1 is MNHEY and CDR2 is SVGAGI. The CDR3 here is CASTPQFSYNEQFF. The CDR3 DNA reads TGTGCCAGCACCCCGCAGTTCTCCTACAATGAGCAGTTCTTC.

The chain carries TRBV6-5 and TRBJ1-2; D ambiguous. Trimming stripped 7 bases from V and 2 bases from J, with 8 bases between. Germline lookup yields CDR1 MNHEY and CDR2 SVGAGI. This CDR3 contains 12 residues. This CDR3 reads CASIPGNYGYTF. The CDR3 DNA is TGTGCCAGCATCCCGGGAAACTATGGCTACACCTTC.

The V gene is TRBV7-9, the J gene TRBJ2-3; 12 bases are shared with TRBD1. V lost 3 bases, J lost 5 bases, and 6 bases stayed unmatched. From germline, CDR1 is SEHNR and CDR2 FQNEAQ (reference sequence). The CDR3 contains 16 residues. This chain's CDR3 is CASSFLGQGAGDTQYF. DNA for the CDR3: TGTGCCAGCAGCTTCCTGGGACAGGGGGCTGGAGATACGCAGTATTTT.

The gene calls are TRBV4-3 and TRBJ2-3; D is possibly TRBD2 (6 bases). Germline lookup yields CDR1 LGHNA and CDR2 YSLEER. Trimming took off 1 base at V and 0 bases at J, with 11 bases between the two ends. The CDR3 length is 16 residues. The CDR3 nucleotides read TGCGCCAGCAGCCAAGTCGCTAGCGCTAGCACAGATACGCAGTATTTT. Protein product: CASSQVASASTDTQYF.

V is TRBV10-3 and J is TRBJ2-3; 7 nucleotides match TRBD2. Germline CDR1 is ENHRY and CDR2 is SYGVKD. The V gene end was trimmed by 0 bases and the J gene end by 2 bases; junction bases not matched to a gene: 8. This CDR3 comprises 17 residues. CDR3 protein: CAISESKGGDFTDTQYF. In DNA, the CDR3 is TGTGCCATCAGTGAGTCGAAGGGAGGGGACTTCACAGATACGCAGTATTTT.

This rearrangement joins TRBV5-1 to TRBJ2-5; D perhaps matches TRBD1 (6 bases). The assigned J gene may be wrong: the sequence end matches TRBJ2-7 better. Per germline, CDR1 SGHRS and CDR2 YFSETQ. The length of the CDR3 is 15 residues. CDR3 bases: TGCGCCAGCAGCCGACTACAGGGATACTCCTACGAGCAGTACTTC. Its protein is CASSRLQGYSYEQYF.

The rearrangement uses TRBV4-1 and TRBJ2-1; 14 bases line up with TRBD2. The V gene end was trimmed by 4 bases and the J gene end by 5 bases; junction bases not matched to a gene: 4. The CDR3 sequence is 16 residues long. CDR1 and CDR2 (germline): MGHRA, YSYEKL. The CDR3 is CASSRGLAGGHNEQFF. CDR3 nucleotide sequence: TGCGCCAGCAGCCGCGGACTAGCGGGGGGTCACAATGAGCAGTTCTTC.

This chain uses TRBV9 with TRBJ2-3; D possibly corresponds to TRBD2 (5 bases). Germline CDR1 SGDLS, CDR2 YYNGEE. CDR3 length equals 13 residues. V lost 3 bases and J 3 bases, leaving 8 bases between the germline ends. The CDR3 coding sequence is TGTGCCAGCAGCGAGCGGCGGACAGATACGCAGTATTTT. Amino acid sequence: CASSERRTDTQYF.

The genes are TRBV5-1 and TRBJ1-1; TRBD1 matches 8 bases. The V segment lost 7 bases and the J segment 7 bases; nucleotides outside the gene matches: 15. Germline CDR1 reads SGHRS; CDR2 reads YFSETQ. There are 15 residues in the CDR3. This CDR3 is CASRVYQGAFSEAFF. The CDR3, as DNA: TGCGCCAGCCGGGTATATCAGGGGGCATTTAGTGAAGCTTTCTTT. The full variable domain, its missing parts supplied by reference TRBV5-1 and TRBJ1-1, is KAGVTQTPRYLIKTRGQQVTLSCSPISGHRSVSWYQQTPGQGLQFLFEYFSETQRNKGNFPGRFSGRQFSNSRSEMNVSTLELGDSALYLCASRVYQGAFSEAFFGQGTRLTVV.

CDR3 in DNA: TGTGCCAGCAGCGTAGGGGCCCCCGGGGAGCTGTTTTTT. Translated, it gives CASSVGAPGELFF. V gene TRBV9 combines with J gene TRBJ2-2; D not certain. The length of the CDR3 is 13 residues. Deletions cut 0 bases from V and 6 bases from J, with 6 bases between. Looked up from germline, CDR1 is SGDLS and CDR2 is YYNGEE. Variable domain in full (rest from reference TRBV9 and TRBJ2-2): DSGVTQTPKHLITATGQRVTLRCSPRSGDLSVYWYQQSLDQGLQFLIQYYNGEERAKGNILERFSAQQFPDLHSELNLSSLELGDSALYFCASSVGAPGELFFGEGSRLTVL.

As DNA, the CDR3 is TGTGCCAGCAGCCAACTAGGGACTCGGGAGACCCAGTACTTC. It codes for CASSQLGTRETQYF. J is TRBJ2-5 and V is TRBV2, with D maybe TRBD2 (6 bases). The CDR3 loop spans 14 amino acids. Trimming took 6 bases from V and 5 from J, leaving 16 bases between them. Per germline, CDR1 SNHLY and CDR2 FYNNEI.

This chain connects TRBV5-6 to TRBJ2-2; 14 bases are shared with TRBD2. J gave up 7 bases and V 4 bases, and 15 bases lay outside the gene matches. Germline CDR1 reads SGHDT; CDR2 reads YYEEEE. The CDR3 sequence is 19 residues long. CDR3 sequence reads: CASSPGTSGRLIYGGELFF. The CDR3 DNA follows: TGTGCCAGCAGCCCTGGGACTAGCGGGAGATTGATTTACGGCGGGGAGCTGTTTTTT.

The CDR3 spells CASSSRLATGELFF. The DNA of the CDR3 is TGTGCCAGCAGCTCTCGGCTAGCCACCGGGGAGCTGTTTTTT. The chain employs TRBV5-4 and TRBJ2-2, with a weak D call TRBD2 (5 bases). The CDR3 spans 14 residues. Germline lookup yields CDR1 SGHNT and CDR2 YYREEE (reference sequence). V dropped 3 bases and J dropped 4 bases, with 10 bases sitting between them.

The chain couples TRBV4-1 to TRBJ1-5; tentative D call: TRBD1 (6 bases). The V and J ends lost 0 bases and 2 bases respectively, with 14 bases between them. The germline V gene has CDR1 MGHRA and CDR2 YSYEKL. This CDR3 spans 17 amino acids. This CDR3 is CASSQDRGYGGNQPQHF. In DNA form, the CDR3 reads TGCGCCAGCAGCCAAGATAGGGGGTATGGGGGCAATCAGCCCCAGCATTTT.

The chain has TRBV30 and TRBJ1-5; 10 bases fit TRBD1. The CDR3 loop spans 14 amino acids. Per germline, CDR1 GTSNPN and CDR2 SVGIG (reference sequence). Trimming cost V 0 bases and J 9 bases; bases outside gene matches: 5. DNA of the CDR3: TGTGCCTGGAGTGTAAGGGACAGGGGTTCGCCCCAGCATTTT. This translates into CAWSVRDRGSPQHF.

This clone was seen only once. The rearrangement links TRBV12-5 to TRBJ2-5; D is ambiguous. The CDR3 runs 15 residues. Trimming removed 0 bases at V and 4 bases at J, with 12 bases between. Germline loops: CDR1 LGHNT, CDR2 FRNRAP. The CDR3 DNA follows: TGTGCTAGTGGTTTGGTAAAAACGGGTCGAGAGACCCAGTACTTC. Protein: CASGLVKTGRETQYF.

This rearrangement joins TRBV9 to TRBJ2-1; TRBD2 agrees at 8 bases. Germline V gene sequence: CDR1 SGDLS, CDR2 YYNGEE. With V trimmed by 2 bases and J by 2 bases, 6 bases remained unmatched. CDR3 length equals 16 residues. The CDR3 reads CASSVRGGWPYNEQFF. CDR3 DNA: TGTGCCAGCAGCGTTCGCGGGGGGTGGCCCTACAATGAGCAGTTCTTC. Looking up the rest from reference TRBV9 and TRBJ2-1 gives the full variable domain: DSGVTQTPKHLITATGQRVTLRCSPRSGDLSVYWYQQSLDQGLQFLIQYYNGEERAKGNILERFSAQQFPDLHSELNLSSLELGDSALYFCASSVRGGWPYNEQFFGPGTRLTVL.

In this sample, this clone turned up a few times. The J gene is TRBJ2-4, the V gene TRBV5-6, with TRBD2 matching 10 bases. Unmatched junction bases numbered 5, after V lost 2 bases and J lost 3 bases. The CDR3 extends over 16 amino acids. Germline V gene data show CDR1 as SGHDT and CDR2 as YYEEEE. The CDR3 reads CASSLSLAGSKNIQYF. The CDR3 coding sequence is TGTGCCAGCAGCTTATCACTAGCGGGGAGCAAAAACATTCAGTACTTC. Full variable domain (outside the CDR3, taken from reference TRBV5-6 and TRBJ2-4): DAGVTQSPTHLIKTRGQQVTLRCSPKSGHDTVSWYQQALGQGPQFIFQYYEEEERQRGNFPDRFSGHQFPNYSSELNVNALLLGDSALYLCASSLSLAGSKNIQYFGAGTRLSVL.

The gene calls are TRBV5-6 and TRBJ1-2, with 8 bases aligning to TRBD1. Trimming cost V 3 bases and J 4 bases; bases outside gene matches: 17. The germline CDR1 and CDR2 sequences are SGHDT and YYEEEE. This CDR3 is built from 18 residues. The CDR3 protein is CASSWGPGNRGGPYGYTF. As DNA, the CDR3 is TGTGCCAGCAGCTGGGGGCCTGGGAACAGGGGGGGTCCCTATGGCTACACCTTC.

The chain is built from TRBV2 and TRBJ1-6; TRBD1 aligns across 7 bases. Germline CDR1 is SNHLY and CDR2 is FYNNEI. There are 14 residues in the CDR3. The V gene end was trimmed by 6 bases and the J gene end by 6 bases; junction bases not matched to a gene: 5. The CDR3 DNA sequence: TGTGCCAGCAGAGGGGGGACAGCTAATTCACCCCTCCACTTT. It yields the protein CASRGGTANSPLHF.

There are a few counts of this clone. The chain carries TRBV5-4 and TRBJ2-2; D not resolved. This CDR3 has 17 amino acids. Trimming removed 1 base at V and 0 bases at J, with 13 bases between. CDR1 and CDR2 from the germline V gene are SGHNT and YYREEE (reference sequence). The CDR3 nucleotides are TGTGCCAGCAGCTTGATGGCCACGAAATCGAACACCGGGGAGCTGTTTTTT. Translated: CASSLMATKSNTGELFF.